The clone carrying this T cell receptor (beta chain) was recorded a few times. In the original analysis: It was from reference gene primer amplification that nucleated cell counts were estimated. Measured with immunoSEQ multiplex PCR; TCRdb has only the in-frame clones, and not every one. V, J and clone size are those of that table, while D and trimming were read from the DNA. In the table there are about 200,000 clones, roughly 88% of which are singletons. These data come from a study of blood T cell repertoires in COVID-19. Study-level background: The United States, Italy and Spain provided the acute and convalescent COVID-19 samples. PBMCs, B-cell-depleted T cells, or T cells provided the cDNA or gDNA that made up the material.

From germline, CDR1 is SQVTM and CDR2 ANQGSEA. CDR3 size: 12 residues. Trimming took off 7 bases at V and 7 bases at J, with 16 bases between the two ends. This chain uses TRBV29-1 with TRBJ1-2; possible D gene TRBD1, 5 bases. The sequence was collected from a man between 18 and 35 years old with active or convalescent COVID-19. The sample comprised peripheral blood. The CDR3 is CSADQGSPGYTF. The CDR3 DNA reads TGCAGCGCCGACCAGGGTAGCCCTGGCTACACCTTC.